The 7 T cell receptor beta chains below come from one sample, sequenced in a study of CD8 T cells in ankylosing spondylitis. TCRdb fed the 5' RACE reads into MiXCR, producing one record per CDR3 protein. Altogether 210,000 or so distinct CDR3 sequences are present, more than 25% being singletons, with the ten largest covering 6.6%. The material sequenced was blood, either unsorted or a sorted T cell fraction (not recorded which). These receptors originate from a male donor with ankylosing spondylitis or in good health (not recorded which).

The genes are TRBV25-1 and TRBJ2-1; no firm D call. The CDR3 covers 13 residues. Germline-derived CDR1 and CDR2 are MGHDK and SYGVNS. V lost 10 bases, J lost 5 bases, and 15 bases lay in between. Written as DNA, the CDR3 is TGTGCCACCCGAGGTACGGAGAACAATGAGCAGTTCTTC. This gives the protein CATRGTENNEQFF.

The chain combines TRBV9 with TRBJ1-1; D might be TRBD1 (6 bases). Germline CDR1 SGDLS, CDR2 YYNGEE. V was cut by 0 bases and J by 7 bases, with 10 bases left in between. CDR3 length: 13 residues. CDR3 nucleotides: TGTGCCAGCAGCGTAGTAGGGGGGAGTGAAGCTTTCTTT. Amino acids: CASSVVGGSEAFF.

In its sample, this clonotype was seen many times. The CDR3 region is CASSEAGAIRREDTQYF. The CDR3 region has the DNA TGTGCCAGCAGTGAAGCTGGGGCCATCAGACGGGAGGATACGCAGTATTTT. This sequence joins TRBV6-1 and TRBJ2-3, with a tentative D call TRBD2 (6 bases). CDR3 length equals 17 residues. Germline loops: CDR1 MNHNS, CDR2 SASEGT. Trimming took 0 bases from V and 6 from J, leaving 19 bases between them.

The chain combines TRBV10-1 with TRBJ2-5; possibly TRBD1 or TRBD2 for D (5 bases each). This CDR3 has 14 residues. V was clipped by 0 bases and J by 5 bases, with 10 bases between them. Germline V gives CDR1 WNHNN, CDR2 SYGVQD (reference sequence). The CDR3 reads CASSESGEGETQYF. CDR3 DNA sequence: TGCGCCAGCAGTGAGTCGGGGGAAGGGGAGACCCAGTACTTC.

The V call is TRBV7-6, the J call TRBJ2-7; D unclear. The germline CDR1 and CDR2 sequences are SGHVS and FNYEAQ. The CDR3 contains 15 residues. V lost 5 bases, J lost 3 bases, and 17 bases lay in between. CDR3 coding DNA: TGTGCCAGCAGCCCCCGACCCGGCAAGAACTACGAGCAGTACTTC. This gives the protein CASSPRPGKNYEQYF.

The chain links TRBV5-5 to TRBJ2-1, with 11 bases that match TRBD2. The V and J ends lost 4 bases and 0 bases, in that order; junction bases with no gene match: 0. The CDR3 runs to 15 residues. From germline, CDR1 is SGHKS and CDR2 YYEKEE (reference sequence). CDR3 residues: CASSTSGSSYNEQFF. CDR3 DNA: TGTGCCAGCAGCACTAGCGGGAGCTCCTACAATGAGCAGTTCTTC.

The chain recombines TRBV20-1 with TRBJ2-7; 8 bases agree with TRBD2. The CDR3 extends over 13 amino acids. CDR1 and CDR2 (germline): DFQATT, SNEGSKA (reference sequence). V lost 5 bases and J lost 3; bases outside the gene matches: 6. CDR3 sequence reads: CSAFLTSVYEQYF. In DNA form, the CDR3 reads TGCAGTGCTTTCTTGACTAGCGTCTACGAGCAGTACTTC.